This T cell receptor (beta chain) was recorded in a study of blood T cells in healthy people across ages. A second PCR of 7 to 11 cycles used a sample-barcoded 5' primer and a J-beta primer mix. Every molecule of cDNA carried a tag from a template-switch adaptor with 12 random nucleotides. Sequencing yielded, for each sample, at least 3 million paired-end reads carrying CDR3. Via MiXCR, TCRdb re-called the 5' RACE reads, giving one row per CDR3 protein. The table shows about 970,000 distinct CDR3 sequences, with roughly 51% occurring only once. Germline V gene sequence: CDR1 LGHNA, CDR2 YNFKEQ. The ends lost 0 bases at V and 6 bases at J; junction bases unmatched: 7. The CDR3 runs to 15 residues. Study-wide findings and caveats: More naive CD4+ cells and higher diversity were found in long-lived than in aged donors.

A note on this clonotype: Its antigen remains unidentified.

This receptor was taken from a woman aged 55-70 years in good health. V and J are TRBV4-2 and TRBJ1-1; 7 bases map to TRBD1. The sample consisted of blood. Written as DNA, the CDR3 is TGTGCCAGCAGCCAAGACAACAGGGGAGGGTCTGAAGCTTTCTTT. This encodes CASSQDNRGGSEAFF.